The clone carrying this TCR beta chain appeared a single time. The CDR3 extends over 13 amino acids. Germline V gives CDR1 LNHDA, CDR2 SQIVND (reference sequence). V lost 4 bases and J lost 2, with 8 bases in between. The sample comes from a study of early T cells in non-severe SARS-CoV-2 infection. Each CDR3 protein gets one entry after TCRdb re-called the 5' RACE reads with MiXCR. The repertoire has tens of thousands of distinct CDR3 sequences, about an eighth of them found once; the top ten carry 2.7%. The clonotype comes from an adult who was a healthcare worker with PCR-confirmed SARS-CoV-2 infection or an uninfected control (not recorded which). The chain joins TRBV19 to TRBJ2-5; D remains ambiguous. The sample was whole blood, taken at baseline. The DNA of the CDR3 is TGTGCCAGTAGTAAACGTCAGCAAGAGACCCAGTACTTC. Protein product: CASSKRQQETQYF.